This is a list of T cell receptor beta chains from one sample in a study of Ad26.COV2.S vaccination and SARS-CoV-2 variants. The repertoire was sequenced with immunoSEQ multiplex PCR; TCRdb's copy has only in-frame clones and lacks some. In the table there are 300,000 to 350,000 clones, about 82% of which are singletons. Specimen: peripheral blood, collected in a trial of Ad26.COV2.S vaccine versus placebo. The receptors derive from a person aged 18-60 years who received the Ad26.COV2.S COVID-19 vaccine or a placebo. The CDR3 runs from the conserved cysteine through the conserved F or W. D genes are given only for firm matches. Only some rows state a clone size, as once, few, many or a class for expanded clones.

NA | NA | TRBJ2-3 | TRBV14 | CASSSWSWSAAGRDTQYF | TGTGCCAGCAGCTCCTGGAGCTGGTCCGCGGCCGGTCGGGATACGCAGTATTTT
NA | TRBD1 | TRBJ2-7 | TRBV20-1 | CSASPLVDRGPRGEQYF | TGCAGTGCTAGTCCTCTAGTGGACAGGGGTCCCCGGGGGGAGCAGTACTTC
NA | TRBD1 | TRBJ1-2 | TRBV4-3 | CASSLRERQGWGYTF | TGCGCCAGCAGCCTTCGCGAGAGACAGGGATGGGGCTACACCTTC
NA | NA | TRBJ2-3 | TRBV2 | CASRVGGTDTQYF | TGTGCCAGCAGGGTCGGTGGCACAGATACGCAGTATTTT
NA | TRBD1 | TRBJ1-5 | TRBV7-2 | CASSLGTGDVSNQPQHF | TGTGCCAGCAGCTTAGGGACAGGGGACGTTAGCAATCAGCCCCAGCATTTT
NA | NA | TRBJ1-2 | TRBV23-1 | CASSQPPRFNYGYTF | TGCGCCAGCAGTCAACCCCCTCGGTTTAACTATGGCTACACCTTC
NA | NA | TRBJ1-1 | TRBV30 | CAWSPFGGPEAFF | TGTGCCTGGAGTCCCTTCGGGGGTCCTGAAGCTTTCTTT
NA | NA | TRBJ1-4 | TRBV11-2 | CASSPSLATNEKLFF | TGTGCCAGCAGCCCCAGCCTTGCAACTAATGAAAAACTGTTTTTT
NA | NA | TRBJ1-5 | TRBV3-1/TRBV3-2 | CASSQDDRWTRDGHF | TGTGCCAGCAGCCAAGATGACCGGTGGACGAGAGACGGGCATTTT
once | NA | TRBJ1-2 | TRBV7-2 | CASSLGYRYNYGYTF | TGTGCCAGCAGCTTAGGGTACAGGTATAACTATGGCTACACCTTC
NA | TRBD1 | TRBJ1-3 | TRBV2 | CASSMRGHGTGGFPGNTIYF | TGTGCCAGCAGCATGAGGGGACACGGGACAGGGGGCTTTCCTGGAAACACCATATATTTT
NA | NA | TRBJ2-5 | TRBV6-5 | CASKKGLLETQYF | TGTGCCAGCAAGAAAGGGCTACTGGAGACCCAGTACTTC
many | NA | TRBJ2-3 | TRBV7-2 | CASSEDPADTQYF | TGTGCCAGCAGCGAGGACCCGGCGGATACGCAGTATTTT
NA | NA | TRBJ1-3 | TRBV5-5 | CASTMGGSGNTIYF | TGTGCCAGCACCATGGGGGGCTCTGGAAACACCATATATTTT
NA | TRBD2 | TRBJ2-1 | TRBV7-6 | CASSSRSAGGVSYNEQFF | TGTGCCAGCAGCTCACGCAGTGCGGGGGGGGTTTCCTACAATGAGCAGTTCTTC